Listed here are 10 T cell receptor beta chains from one sample, sequenced in a study of control samples from healthy donors and cancer patients. The repertoire was sequenced with immunoSEQ multiplex PCR; TCRdb's copy has only in-frame clones and lacks some. In the table there are around 94,000 clones, about 86% of which are singletons. Sequenced input: blood. The receptors were gathered from a woman aged 50 to 65 in good health.

The rearrangement links TRBV4-2 to TRBJ1-3; possible D gene TRBD1, 5 bases. The germline CDR1 and CDR2 sequences are LGHNA and YNFKEQ. Trimming cost V 0 bases and J 2 bases, with 14 bases left between them. The CDR3 sequence is 17 residues long. CDR3 protein: CASSQDGTLNAGNTIYF. The CDR3 nucleotides read TGTGCCAGCAGCCAAGACGGGACCCTAAATGCTGGAAACACCATATATTTT.

This clone was found a few times. The CDR3 is CASSRKLAGKYTGELFF. The CDR3 bases are TGCGCCAGCAGCCGGAAACTAGCGGGGAAATACACCGGGGAGCTGTTTTTT. The chain carries TRBV4-3 and TRBJ2-2, with 10 bases matching TRBD2. V shed 4 bases and J 3 bases; nucleotides not matched to a gene: 8. The germline CDR1 and CDR2 sequences are LGHNA and YSLEER. The CDR3 spans 17 residues.

A single count supports this clone. V usage is TRBV28 and J usage is TRBJ2-3; 7 bases line up with TRBD1. The V and J ends lost 3 bases and 5 bases, in that order; junction bases with no gene match: 5. This CDR3 is built from 14 residues. Germline V gene lookup returns CDR1 MDHEN and CDR2 SYDVKM. DNA of the CDR3: TGTGCCAGCAGTTTCTGGACAGGTAGAGATACGCAGTATTTT. This codes for CASSFWTGRDTQYF.

The genes are TRBV5-1 and TRBJ2-1; TRBD2 matches at 7 bases. With V trimmed by 0 bases and J by 9 bases, 9 bases remained unmatched. Germline CDR1 and CDR2: SGHRS and YFSETQ. The CDR3 has 15 amino acids. In DNA, the CDR3 is TGCGCCAGCAGCTTGGTTTTGGCGGGCGGGGGTGAGCAGTTCTTC. Its protein product is CASSLVLAGGGEQFF.

The chain couples TRBV6-2 or TRBV6-3 to TRBJ2-7; D is perhaps TRBD2 (5 bases). V dropped 5 bases and J dropped 9 bases, with 11 bases sitting between them. Germline CDR1 is MNHEY and CDR2 is SVGEGT. The length of the CDR3 is 11 residues. The CDR3 here is CASSTEGTQYF. Here the CDR3 DNA reads TGTGCCAGCAGTACCGAGGGAACGCAGTACTTC.

This rearrangement joins TRBV5-4 to TRBJ1-2; D uncertain. The germline V and J ends were trimmed by 2 bases and 6 bases, with 11 bases remaining between them. Per the germline V gene, CDR1 is SGHNT and CDR2 is YYREEE (reference sequence). The CDR3 contains 13 residues. CDR3 bases: TGTGCCAGCAGCTTAAACGAGCCGGATGGCTACACCTTC. Its translation: CASSLNEPDGYTF.

The rearrangement joins TRBV7-2 to TRBJ1-2, with D tentatively TRBD1 (6 bases). V lost 3 bases and J lost 5, with 10 bases in between. Germline CDR1 SGHTA, CDR2 FQGNSA. CDR3 length: 13 amino acids. CDR3 in amino acids: CASSLGGHYGYTF. The CDR3 DNA follows: TGTGCCAGCAGCTTGGGGGGACATTATGGCTACACCTTC.

The chain joins TRBV6-2 or TRBV6-3 to TRBJ2-1, with TRBD2 identical over 7 bases. Germline V gives CDR1 MNHEY, CDR2 SVGEGT. The CDR3 length is 16 residues. Trimming removed 2 bases from V and 7 bases from J; junction bases left unmatched: 11. This CDR3 reads CASSYGRDYHRNEQFF. The DNA for the CDR3 is TGTGCCAGCAGTTACGGCCGGGACTACCACCGGAATGAGCAGTTCTTC.

The CDR3 region is CASSIGRGDTQYF. CDR3 sequence (DNA): TGTGCCAGTAGTATAGGACGCGGAGATACGCAGTATTTT. The rearrangement joins TRBV19 to TRBJ2-3; D ambiguous. Germline CDR1 reads LNHDA; CDR2 reads SQIVND (reference sequence). The V gene lost 1 base and the J gene lost 5 bases, with 7 bases spanning the gap. The CDR3 length is 13 residues.

The chain uses TRBV28 and TRBJ1-5, with TRBD1 identical over 7 bases. CDR3 length equals 15 residues. V was clipped by 6 bases and J by 0 bases; unmatched bases: 5. Looked up from germline, CDR1 is MDHEN and CDR2 is SYDVKM. The chain's CDR3 is CASSPDRYSNQPQHF. CDR3 nucleotide sequence: TGTGCCAGCAGCCCGGACAGGTATAGCAATCAGCCCCAGCATTTT. The full variable domain, its missing parts supplied by reference TRBV28 and TRBJ1-5, is DVKVTQSSRYLVKRTGEKVFLECVQDMDHENMFWYRQDPGLGLRLIYFSYDVKMKEKGDIPEGYSVSREKKERFSLILESASTNQTSMYLCASSPDRYSNQPQHFGDGTRLSIL.